This entry concerns a single TCR beta chain. Its antigen is unidentified. V was clipped by 7 bases and J by 4 bases, with 8 bases between them. The CDR3 consists of 12 residues. From germline, CDR1 is SGHDT and CDR2 YYEEEE. The data stem from a study of cytotoxic CD8 clonotypes in ibrutinib-treated CLL. Overall study: Response specimens were obtained following a median treatment duration of roughly 12 months, with a range of 6 to 36. Study findings and constraints: Collection times varied between progressing and sustained-remission patients.

A 1 in 200,000 to 1 in 1 million T cell depth was the sequencing target. Measured with immunoSEQ multiplex PCR; TCRdb has only the in-frame clones, and not every one. The sample includes 50,000 to 70,000 clones, 54% of them seen just once. V usage is TRBV5-6 and J usage is TRBJ2-2; no clear D gene. This material consisted of PBMCs, taken at disease progression, from a patient treated with ibrutinib. The sequence was obtained from a human donor with chronic lymphocytic leukemia. In DNA, the CDR3 is TGTGCCAGCGGGTGGCGCACCGGGGAGCTGTTTTTT. Translating it yields CASGWRTGELFF.